This is a list of T cell receptor beta chains from one sample in a study of lymphopenia after photon versus proton radiotherapy. Data came from immunoSEQ multiplex PCR; TCRdb stores just in-frame clones and leaves some out. This repertoire shows approximately 66,000 clones, roughly 86% found once; its top ten account for less than 2.5%. The material sequenced was peripheral blood, taken from a patient treated with photon-based radiotherapy. Receptors were obtained from a man aged 35 to 55 with gastric cancer. Each CDR3 is given with its conserved first and last residue. The D gene is left open where the match is weak. Part of the rows lack a size; the others show once, few, many or a class for expanded clones.

>TRBD1|NA|TRBJ2-7|TRBV5-8
TGTGCCAGCAGCTTTGACAGGGGCAACGAGCAGTACTTC
CASSFDRGNEQYF
>NA|NA|TRBJ2-3|TRBV7-9
TGTGCCAGCAGCCCCCACTCAGTTCTGGATACGCAGTATTTT
CASSPHSVLDTQYF
>NA|NA|TRBJ2-2|TRBV18
TGTGCCAGTCACATGGGTTCCGGGGAGCTGTTTTTT
CASHMGSGELFF
>NA|NA|TRBJ2-5|TRBV28
TGTGCCAGCAGTCCAAAGGAGACCCAGTACTTC
CASSPKETQYF
>NA|once|TRBJ2-5|TRBV19
TGTGCCAGTTCCACGCCCCACAGGGAGACCCAGTACTTC
CASSTPHRETQYF
>NA|NA|TRBJ1-2|TRBV6-1
TGTGCCAGCAGTCTGGACAGCACCTATGGCTACACCTTC
CASSLDSTYGYTF
>NA|once|TRBJ1-6|TRBV6-5
TGTGCCAGCAGTTACAGGGAAAATTCACCCCTCCACTTT
CASSYRENSPLHF
>NA|NA|TRBJ2-5|TRBV7-2
TGTGCCAGCAGCTTTCAGGGGCTGGCGGAGACCCAGTACTTC
CASSFQGLAETQYF
>TRBD1|once|TRBJ1-4|TRBV7-9
TGTGCCAGCAGCCTAAGAGGGGGCGCGGGGGAAAAACTGTTTTTT
CASSLRGGAGEKLFF
>TRBD1|NA|TRBJ1-4|TRBV18
TGTGCCAGCTCAGGAGGCCCGGGACAGGGGGCAACTAATGAAAAACTGTTTTTT
CASSGGPGQGATNEKLFF
>NA|NA|TRBJ2-2|TRBV9
TGTGCCAGCAGCGGACATCTGGGGAACACCGGGGAGCTGTTTTTT
CASSGHLGNTGELFF
>NA|NA|TRBJ1-2|TRBV19
TGTGCCAGTAATCCTACTCCGGGACAAGGGATTTCTGGCTACACCTTC
CASNPTPGQGISGYTF
>NA|NA|TRBJ2-7|TRBV4-2
TGTGCCAGCAGCCTCTTTCTGGGGGGCGAGCAGTACTTC
CASSLFLGGEQYF
>NA|once|TRBJ1-2|TRBV7-2
TGTGCCAGCAGCTTAAGTCAAACCCAGGCCTTCGGGGGCTACACCTTC
CASSLSQTQAFGGYTF
>NA|NA|TRBJ2-2|TRBV2
TGTGCCAGCAGTGGACAGAACACCGGGGAGCTGTTTTTT
CASSGQNTGELFF
>NA|few|TRBJ1-1|TRBV4-1
TGCGCCAGCAGCCAAGGGATTTTTCAGGGAACTGAAGCTTTCTTT
CASSQGIFQGTEAFF
>TRBD2|NA|TRBJ2-3|TRBV5-1
TGCGCCAGCAGCTGGGCTCAGCGGGGCGGGGATACGCAGTATTTT
CASSWAQRGGDTQYF
>TRBD1|NA|TRBJ1-5|TRBV14
TGTGCCAGCAGCCCCCGGCAGGGGGCGCGCAATCAGCCCCAGCATTTT
CASSPRQGARNQPQHF
>NA|once|TRBJ2-3|TRBV5-1
TGCGCCAGCAGCGCTCGCGGAGTTAGCACAGATACGCAGTATTTT
CASSARGVSTDTQYF
>NA|once|TRBJ1-3|TRBV6-5
TGTGCCAGCAGTTACGGAACCTTCAGCTCTGGAAACACCATATATTTT
CASSYGTFSSGNTIYF
>NA|NA|TRBJ2-2|TRBV5-1
TGCGCCAGCAGCAACCCCCGGGGAGGCACCGGGGAGCTGTTTTTT
CASSNPRGGTGELFF
>TRBD1|NA|TRBJ2-1|TRBV19
TGTGCCAGTTCGGGACAGGGCCACAATGAGCAGTTCTTC
CASSGQGHNEQFF
>NA|NA|TRBJ2-3|TRBV7-6
TGTGCCAGCAGCTTAGGGTCGGTTCCAGATACGCAGTATTTT
CASSLGSVPDTQYF
>NA|once|TRBJ1-2|TRBV29-1
TGCAGCGTTGATGCCGGGGTGGGTGGCTATGGCTACACCTTC
CSVDAGVGGYGYTF
>NA|once|TRBJ1-6|TRBV27
TGTGCCAGCACACCTCAGGGTCACGCCTCACCCCTCCACTTT
CASTPQGHASPLHF
>NA|NA|TRBJ2-1|TRBV7-6
TGTGCCAGCAGCTCCTTAGGGGGGCTGGAGCAGTTCTTC
CASSSLGGLEQFF
>NA|NA|TRBJ1-2|TRBV7-2
TGTGCCAGCAGCTTAGCGCTTTTAGGGGGATATGGCTACACCTTC
CASSLALLGGYGYTF
>NA|NA|TRBJ2-1|TRBV19
TGTGCCAGTAGCCCGAGAAGCAGGTGGGGCAACAATGAGCAGTTCTTC
CASSPRSRWGNNEQFF
>TRBD1|NA|TRBJ1-2|TRBV29-1
TGCAGCGTTGCCCTGGACAGGATCTATGGCTACACCTTC
CSVALDRIYGYTF
>NA|NA|TRBJ2-3|TRBV6-1
TGTGCCAGCACTAACTGGGGGCAGGGGTTAGATACGCAGTATTTT
CASTNWGQGLDTQYF
>NA|NA|TRBJ2-5|TRBV19
TGTGCCAGTAGTACTGGCCCCTACGGGGATCGCTTTACCCAGTACTTC
CASSTGPYGDRFTQYF
>NA|NA|TRBJ2-7|TRBV11-2
TGTGCCAGCAGCACGTGGGACACCCGGGGGTCCTACGAGCAGTACTTC
CASSTWDTRGSYEQYF